Described below is a single T cell receptor (beta chain) sequence and its context. The V and J ends lost 6 bases and 7 bases, in that order; junction bases with no gene match: 21. From germline, CDR1 is LNHDA and CDR2 SQIVND (reference sequence). The CDR3 is 19 residues long. Per the original methods: For nucleated cells, counts were estimated from reference gene primer amplification. Assay: immunoSEQ multiplex PCR; the TCRdb copy retains only in-frame clones and omits some. D and trimming come from the DNA, and the V and J calls and clone size come from that table. The sample contains 180,000 or so clones, about 88% of which appear only once. The data belong to a study of blood T cell repertoires in COVID-19. Study details: Samples representing acute and convalescent COVID-19 were sourced from the United States, Italy and Spain. T cells, B-cell-depleted T cells, or PBMCs supplied cDNA or gDNA.

Sequenced input: peripheral blood. This clonotype was obtained from a woman in her thirties with active or convalescent COVID-19. The rearrangement joins TRBV19 to TRBJ2-2; TRBD2 matches 9 bases. CDR3 protein: CASRMGVLREGLSIGELFF. The CDR3 region has the DNA TGTGCCAGTAGGATGGGCGTCTTGCGGGAGGGCCTTTCGATCGGGGAGCTGTTTTTT.